This TCR beta chain is drawn from a study of blood T cell repertoires in COVID-19. Across the study: COVID-19 samples collected from the United States, Italy and Spain covered acute and convalescent phases. Sources were T cells, B-cell-depleted T cells, or PBMCs; the material itself was cDNA or gDNA.

Per the original methods: Amplified reference gene primers provided the basis for estimating nucleated cell counts. The assay was immunoSEQ multiplex PCR, and TCRdb's table has in-frame clones only and misses some. The V and J calls and the clone size are those of that table, but D and trimming were determined from the DNA. The sample carries over 600,000 clones, over 80% recorded once. Germline V gene lookup returns CDR1 LNHDA and CDR2 SQIVND (reference sequence). The CDR3 sequence is 14 residues long. Trimming cost V 3 bases and J 7 bases; bases outside gene matches: 8. This receptor was identified in a woman aged 18-29 years with acute or convalescent COVID-19. The source material was peripheral blood. The chain joins TRBV19 to TRBJ1-2; 7 nucleotides agree with TRBD1. The CDR3 loop is CASSIDRDRAGYTF. Here the CDR3 DNA reads TGTGCCAGTAGTATCGACAGGGATAGGGCTGGCTACACCTTC.